One sample yielded the 28 T cell receptor beta chains listed below, sequenced in a study of control samples from healthy donors and cancer patients. Clones were sequenced by immunoSEQ multiplex PCR, and TCRdb holds only the in-frame ones, with some missing. The data hold over 150,000 clones, with 96% observed a single time. The sequenced sample consisted of blood. These receptors were obtained from a woman aged 25 to 39 in good health.

V usage is TRBV12-3 or TRBV12-4 and J usage is TRBJ2-1; D is possibly TRBD1 or TRBD2 (7 bases each). The V end lost 4 bases, the J end lost 10 bases, and 14 bases lay between the germline ends. This CDR3 spans 13 amino acids. The CDR3 region is CASSSGGVLEQFF. The CDR3 DNA reads as TGTGCCAGCAGTTCAGGGGGGGTGTTGGAGCAGTTCTTC.

V gene TRBV11-3 combines with J gene TRBJ2-1; 10 nucleotides line up with TRBD2. The V gene end was trimmed by 5 bases and the J gene end by 4 bases; junction bases not matched to a gene: 5. The CDR3 length is 15 residues. Germline V lookup: CDR1 SGHNT, CDR2 YENEEA. CDR3 nucleotides: TGTGCCAGCAGCCCGGGGACTAGCGAGTACAATGAGCAGTTCTTC. It codes for CASSPGTSEYNEQFF.

The chain has TRBV7-2 and TRBJ1-5; D unclear. This CDR3 is 13 amino acids long. Trimming stripped 2 bases from V and 4 bases from J, with 6 bases between. CDR1 is SGHTA and CDR2 is FQGNSA in the germline V gene. CDR3 coding DNA: TGTGCCAGCAGCTTACAGATTAATCAGCCCCAGCATTTT. Translating it yields CASSLQINQPQHF.

In this sample, this clone turned up a few times. The V call is TRBV7-9, the J call TRBJ1-2; perhaps TRBD1 as D (5 bases). The CDR3 covers 15 residues. Trimming cost V 4 bases and J 3 bases, with 15 bases left between them. Germline V lookup: CDR1 SEHNR, CDR2 FQNEAQ (reference sequence). The CDR3 region has the DNA TGTGCCAGCAGCTCGTCCGGTGGGGGTTACTATGGCTACACCTTC. Translating it yields CASSSSGGGYYGYTF. The entire variable domain, with the rest obtained from reference TRBV7-9 and TRBJ1-2, is as follows: DTGVSQNPRHKITKRGQNVTFRCDPISEHNRLYWYRQTLGQGPEFLTYFQNEAQLEKSRLLSDRFSAERPKGSFSTLEIQRTEQGDSAMYLCASSSSGGGYYGYTFGSGTRLTVV.

The V and J genes are TRBV9 and TRBJ2-5, with unresolved D. Germline V CDR1 and CDR2: SGDLS, YYNGEE. V shed 0 bases and J shed 5 bases, with 14 bases lying between them. This CDR3 is 15 amino acids long. The CDR3 nucleotides read TGTGCCAGCAGCGTAGGGGGTAGGCTTTATGAGACCCAGTACTTC. This codes for CASSVGGRLYETQYF.

The V and J genes are TRBV7-9 and TRBJ2-6, with 8 bases that match TRBD2. The CDR3 is made up of 18 amino acids. Germline CDR1 and CDR2: SEHNR and FQNEAQ (reference sequence). Trimming cost V 7 bases and J 0 bases; bases outside gene matches: 11. The CDR3 nucleotides are TGTGCCAGCAACTCAACCGGGACTAGGGTCTCTGGGGCCAACGTCCTGACTTTC. Its translation is CASNSTGTRVSGANVLTF. The full variable domain, with the rest looked up from reference TRBV7-9 and TRBJ2-6, is DTGVSQNPRHKITKRGQNVTFRCDPISEHNRLYWYRQTLGQGPEFLTYFQNEAQLEKSRLLSDRFSAERPKGSFSTLEIQRTEQGDSAMYLCASNSTGTRVSGANVLTFGAGSRLTVL.

This chain uses TRBV6-5 with TRBJ1-5; TRBD1 aligns across 8 bases. Germline assignment: CDR1 MNHEY and CDR2 SVGAGI. The CDR3 is 13 residues long. Trimming removed 6 bases from V and 6 bases from J; junction bases left unmatched: 4. The CDR3 DNA reads TGTGCCAGCAGACCGGACAGGGTTCAGCCCCAGCATTTT. Translation gives CASRPDRVQPQHF.

The chain employs TRBV15 and TRBJ2-3; TRBD2 matches at 9 bases. CDR1 LNHNV and CDR2 YYDKDF come from the germline V gene (reference sequence). With V trimmed by 8 bases and J by 3 bases, 21 bases remained unmatched. The CDR3 contains 19 residues. The CDR3 loop reads CATAHPDGAGGARTDTQYF. The CDR3 DNA reads as TGTGCCACCGCCCACCCTGATGGGGCGGGAGGGGCTCGGACAGATACGCAGTATTTT.

J is TRBJ2-5 and V is TRBV6-5, with TRBD1 matching over 9 bases. Germline V gives CDR1 MNHEY, CDR2 SVGAGI. The CDR3 is 15 amino acids. V was clipped by 2 bases and J by 5 bases; unmatched bases: 6. The CDR3 DNA sequence: TGTGCCAGCAGTTACGGGGGACAGGGTTGGGAGACCCAGTACTTC. Residues: CASSYGGQGWETQYF.

V is TRBV28 and J is TRBJ2-3; D might be TRBD1 (6 bases). Germline V gene sequence: CDR1 MDHEN, CDR2 SYDVKM. The CDR3 has 14 amino acids. The germline V and J ends were trimmed by 5 bases and 6 bases, with 15 bases remaining between them. The CDR3 is CASSPGQLWDTQYF. The CDR3 DNA reads TGTGCCAGCAGTCCAGGACAGTTGTGGGATACGCAGTATTTT.

CDR3 in DNA: TGTGCCAGCAGCCTGCCGTTGGGGCCCCAAGAGACCCAGTACTTC. Protein sequence: CASSLPLGPQETQYF. The rearrangement joins TRBV3-1 (or the pseudogene TRBV3-2) to TRBJ2-5, with a tentative D call TRBD1 (5 bases). Germline lookup yields CDR1 LGHDT and CDR2 YNNKEL (reference sequence). Trimming cost V 4 bases and J 1 base, with 13 bases left between them. The CDR3 totals 15 residues.

This chain connects TRBV13 to TRBJ2-7; D is uncertain. V lost 8 bases to trimming and J lost 3 bases, with 8 bases between them. In germline, CDR1 is PRHDT, CDR2 FYEKMQ (reference sequence). This CDR3 is built from 11 residues. The DNA of the CDR3 is TGTGCCAGCGGCCGGTACTACGAGCAGTACTTC. The encoded protein is CASGRYYEQYF.

The V and J genes are TRBV2 and TRBJ2-2; 8 bases are shared with TRBD1. There are 15 residues in the CDR3. The V gene end was trimmed by 7 bases and the J gene end by 5 bases; junction bases not matched to a gene: 9. Germline CDR1 is SNHLY and CDR2 is FYNNEI. The CDR3 DNA reads as TGTGCCAGCACGAGACAGGGGACAAAAACCGGGGAGCTGTTTTTT. Protein sequence: CASTRQGTKTGELFF. Drawing the rest from reference TRBV2 and TRBJ2-2, the complete variable domain is EPEVTQTPSHQVTQMGQEVILRCVPISNHLYFYWYRQILGQKVEFLVSFYNNEISEKSEIFDDQFSVERPDGSNFTLKIRSTKLEDSAMYFCASTRQGTKTGELFFGEGSRLTVL.

The gene calls are TRBV5-8 and TRBJ2-2; D not resolved. Deletions cut 2 bases from V and 5 bases from J, with 16 bases between. CDR1 SGHTS and CDR2 YDEGEE come from the germline V gene. The CDR3 spans 16 residues. The CDR3, as DNA: TGTGCCAGCAGCTTTAGGAGCTCTGTGACAACCGGGGAGCTGTTTTTT. Translation: CASSFRSSVTTGELFF.

The genes are TRBV3-1 (or the pseudogene TRBV3-2) and TRBJ1-2, with TRBD1 identical over 8 bases. V was pared by 4 bases and J by 5 bases, with 6 bases of the junction left unmatched. Germline values: CDR1 LGHDT, CDR2 YNNKEL (reference sequence). CDR3 size: 14 residues. The CDR3: CASSPAGQAYGYTF. The CDR3 coding sequence is TGTGCCAGCAGCCCAGCGGGACAGGCATATGGCTACACCTTC.

The V call is TRBV2, the J call TRBJ2-1, with D possibly being TRBD2 (6 bases). The CDR3 extends over 17 amino acids. The V end was cut by 1 base, the J end by 5 bases, with 18 bases between. Germline V lookup: CDR1 SNHLY, CDR2 FYNNEI. The CDR3 protein is CASSEEALALSDNEQFF. CDR3 in DNA: TGTGCCAGCAGTGAAGAGGCCCTAGCGCTGAGCGACAATGAGCAGTTCTTC.

The chain is built from TRBV27 and TRBJ2-7; D possibly corresponds to TRBD2 (5 bases). The CDR3 runs to 17 residues. The germline V gene has CDR1 MNHEY and CDR2 SMNVEV (reference sequence). V lost 0 bases and J 4 bases, leaving 19 bases between the germline ends. The CDR3 protein is CASSLSGGRALPYEQYF. CDR3 DNA: TGTGCCAGCAGTTTATCCGGAGGCAGAGCTCTCCCATACGAGCAGTACTTC.

The V and J genes are TRBV6-2 or TRBV6-3 and TRBJ1-5, with D maybe TRBD1 (5 bases). Germline V gives CDR1 MNHEY, CDR2 SVGEGT. V was trimmed by 4 bases and J by 0 bases, leaving 7 bases between them. The CDR3 contains 14 residues. CDR3 region: CASSWTSSNQPQHF. CDR3 nucleotides: TGTGCCAGCAGTTGGACAAGTAGCAATCAGCCCCAGCATTTT.

The rearrangement links TRBV12-3 or TRBV12-4 to TRBJ2-2; D not resolved. Trimming removed 7 bases from V and 2 bases from J, with 8 bases in between. The CDR3 sequence is 13 residues long. The CDR3: CASIPPNTGELFF. In nucleotides, the CDR3 is TGTGCCAGCATCCCCCCTAACACCGGGGAGCTGTTTTTT.

This clone was seen only a few times. CDR3 bases: TGCGCCAGCAGCTTGGCCCCAACTAATGAAAAACTGTTTTTT. This encodes CASSLAPTNEKLFF. The chain employs TRBV5-1 and TRBJ1-4; no clear D gene. CDR3 length equals 14 residues. Germline V gene sequence: CDR1 SGHRS, CDR2 YFSETQ. The V end was cut by 0 bases, the J end by 0 bases, with 3 bases between. Together with reference TRBV5-1 and TRBJ1-4, the CDR3 gives the full variable domain: KAGVTQTPRYLIKTRGQQVTLSCSPISGHRSVSWYQQTPGQGLQFLFEYFSETQRNKGNFPGRFSGRQFSNSRSEMNVSTLELGDSALYLCASSLAPTNEKLFFGSGTQLSVL.

The chain combines TRBV21-1 with TRBJ1-2. TRBV21-1 is a pseudogene. The CDR3 has 17 amino acids. The CDR3 coding sequence is TGTGCCAGCAGCACGTTGACTCGGTGGGTATATTTTGGTGGCTACACCTTC. Translated, it gives CASSTLTRWVYFGGYTF.

This chain joins TRBV11-2 and TRBJ2-7, with 8 bases matching TRBD1. The junction had 4 bases not matched to a gene; V was cut back by 5 bases and J by 7 bases. Germline V gene data show CDR1 as SGHAT and CDR2 as FQNNGV. The CDR3 runs to 12 residues. The CDR3 sequence is CASSRQGREQYF. DNA of the CDR3: TGTGCCAGCAGCAGACAGGGGAGAGAGCAGTACTTC.

V usage is TRBV7-2 and J usage is TRBJ1-2, with 7 positions matching TRBD1. The CDR3 is made up of 12 amino acids. Germline CDR1 is SGHTA and CDR2 is FQGNSA. Trimming at V came to 4 bases and at J to 5 bases, leaving 1 base not matched to a gene. CDR3: CASSSQGYGYTF. CDR3 coding DNA: TGTGCCAGCAGCTCACAGGGGTATGGCTACACCTTC.

This sequence joins TRBV6-5 and TRBJ1-5; 9 bases agree with TRBD1. This CDR3 has 15 amino acids. CDR1 and CDR2 (germline): MNHEY, SVGAGI. The trim removed 2 bases at V and 4 bases at J, leaving 3 bases unmatched. The CDR3 DNA reads as TGTGCCAGCAGTTACGGGACAGGGACTAATCAGCCCCAGCATTTT. Protein sequence: CASSYGTGTNQPQHF.

The J gene is TRBJ1-1, the V gene TRBV28; TRBD1 agrees at 8 bases. Germline V gives CDR1 MDHEN, CDR2 SYDVKM. The junction had 4 bases not matched to a gene; V was cut back by 6 bases and J by 1 base. The CDR3 totals 14 residues. CDR3 nucleotide sequence: TGTGCCAGCAGCTCAGGGGGCGCGAACACTGAAGCTTTCTTT. Translation: CASSSGGANTEAFF. Full variable domain (rest looked up from reference TRBV28 and TRBJ1-1): DVKVTQSSRYLVKRTGEKVFLECVQDMDHENMFWYRQDPGLGLRLIYFSYDVKMKEKGDIPEGYSVSREKKERFSLILESASTNQTSMYLCASSSGGANTEAFFGQGTRLTVV.

This chain links TRBV6-1 with TRBJ2-1; D not resolved. CDR3 length: 14 residues. Germline V gives CDR1 MNHNS, CDR2 SASEGT. V lost 3 bases and J 2 bases, leaving 8 bases between the germline ends. Here the CDR3 DNA reads TGTGCCAGCAGTGACCTCGACCCCTACAATGAGCAGTTCTTC. Translated: CASSDLDPYNEQFF.

The chain joins TRBV10-3 to TRBJ1-5; D is possibly TRBD1 (6 bases). CDR3 length: 13 amino acids. The germline gives CDR1 ENHRY, CDR2 SYGVKD. The V end was cut by 4 bases, the J end by 7 bases, with 11 bases between. CDR3 DNA sequence: TGTGCCATCAGTGGGTCAGGGGAACAGCCCCAGCATTTT. As protein: CAISGSGEQPQHF.

The chain carries TRBV27 and TRBJ2-3; either TRBD1 or TRBD2 may fit D (5 bases each). Germline values: CDR1 MNHEY, CDR2 SMNVEV (reference sequence). V lost 0 bases to trimming and J lost 3 bases, with 7 bases between them. This CDR3 spans 14 amino acids. CDR3 in DNA: TGTGCCAGCAGTTTATCCTGGGGGACAGATACGCAGTATTTT. Translating it yields CASSLSWGTDTQYF.